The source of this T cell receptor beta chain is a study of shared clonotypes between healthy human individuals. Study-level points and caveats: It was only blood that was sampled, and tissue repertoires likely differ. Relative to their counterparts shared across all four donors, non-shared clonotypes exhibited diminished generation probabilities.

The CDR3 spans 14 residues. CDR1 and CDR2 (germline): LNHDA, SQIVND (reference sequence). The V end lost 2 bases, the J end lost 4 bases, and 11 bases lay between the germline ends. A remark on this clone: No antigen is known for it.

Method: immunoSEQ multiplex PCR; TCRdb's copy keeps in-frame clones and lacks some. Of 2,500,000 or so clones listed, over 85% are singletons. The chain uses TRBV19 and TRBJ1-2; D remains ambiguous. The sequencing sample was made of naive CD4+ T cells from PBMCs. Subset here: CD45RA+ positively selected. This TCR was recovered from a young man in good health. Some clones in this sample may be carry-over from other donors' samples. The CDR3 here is CASSIQRRSYGYTF. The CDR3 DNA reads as TGTGCCAGTAGTATACAGCGCAGGAGCTATGGCTACACCTTC.